The 5 T cell receptor beta chains listed next were all sequenced from one sample in a study of cytomegalovirus exposure and HLA in healthy donors. Only in-frame clones appear in the TCRdb table, and some are missing; sequencing was by immunoSEQ multiplex PCR. The profile shows over 60,000 clones, about 95% of them singletons. Sequencing was done on a sample of PBMCs. The receptors shown here come from a man aged 18 to 29 in good health and CMV-seronegative.

The chain links TRBV28 to TRBJ1-3; a weak D match, TRBD1 (6 bases). Between the trimmed V and J ends, which lost 5 bases and 0 bases, there was a span of 14 bases. CDR1 and CDR2 (germline): MDHEN, SYDVKM. This CDR3 is 16 amino acids long. CDR3 in DNA: TGTGCCAGCAGTGTTGGGACACACAGCTCTGGAAACACCATATATTTT. This codes for CASSVGTHSSGNTIYF.

The genes are TRBV29-1 and TRBJ1-1; 9 bases align to TRBD1. V lost 7 bases to trimming and J lost 4 bases; unmatched junction nucleotides: 4. The CDR3 contains 12 residues. Germline V gene lookup returns CDR1 SQVTM and CDR2 ANQGSEA. This CDR3 is CSAYRGRTEAFF. CDR3 nucleotide sequence: TGCAGCGCTTACAGGGGGCGCACTGAAGCTTTCTTT.

The chain is built from TRBV28 and TRBJ2-5, with TRBD2 identical over 8 bases. The CDR3 totals 14 residues. Per the germline V gene, CDR1 is MDHEN and CDR2 is SYDVKM. Trimming at V came to 1 base and at J to 5 bases, leaving 3 bases not matched to a gene. The DNA of the CDR3 is TGTGCCAGCAGTTTATCGGGGGGGAGGGAGACCCAGTACTTC. The encoded protein is CASSLSGGRETQYF.

The V gene is TRBV6-1, the J gene TRBJ1-1; D remains unclear. In germline, CDR1 is MNHNS, CDR2 SASEGT. The CDR3 runs 13 residues. Trimming shortened V by 7 bases and J by 1 base, and 10 bases separated the two germline ends. The DNA for the CDR3 is TGTGCCAGCAATGTACAGAGGAACACTGAAGCTTTCTTT. This translates into CASNVQRNTEAFF.

The chain has TRBV10-1 and TRBJ1-1, with TRBD1 matching 9 bases. V was clipped by 6 bases and J by 6 bases; unmatched bases: 8. The CDR3 runs 14 residues. Germline assignment: CDR1 WNHNN and CDR2 SYGVQD (reference sequence). The CDR3 DNA sequence: TGCGCCAGCAGGGGGACAGGGACGGGAGCTGAAGCTTTCTTT. Amino acid sequence: CASRGTGTGAEAFF.